One sample yielded the 11 T cell receptor beta chains listed below, sequenced in a study of blood T cell repertoires in COVID-19. Profiled with immunoSEQ multiplex PCR; TCRdb holds only in-frame clones, not every one. The sample records about 66,000 clones, roughly 77% being singletons. The sequencing sample was made of peripheral blood. The receptors were gathered from a human donor in a cohort sampled during active COVID-19.

V usage is TRBV19 and J usage is TRBJ2-3; a weak D match, TRBD2 (6 bases). Germline loops: CDR1 LNHDA, CDR2 SQIVND (reference sequence). The ends were cut back, 4 bases at V and 3 bases at J, with 11 bases in the middle. The CDR3 runs to 14 residues. The CDR3 protein is CASSRAGRTDTQYF. CDR3 DNA: TGTGCCAGTAGTAGGGCAGGGAGGACAGATACGCAGTATTTT.

The chain uses TRBV18 and TRBJ2-2, with 13 positions matching TRBD2. Germline CDR1 KGHSH, CDR2 LQKENI. V shed 6 bases and J 1 base; nucleotides not matched to a gene: 14. The CDR3 totals 20 residues. As DNA, the CDR3 is TGTGCCAGCTCCCTTCAGGGACTAGCGGGAAGAAGACAGAACACCGGGGAGCTGTTTTTT. It specifies CASSLQGLAGRRQNTGELFF.

V is TRBV3-1 (or the pseudogene TRBV3-2) and J is TRBJ2-7; D is possibly TRBD2 (6 bases). The CDR3 runs to 16 residues. Germline values: CDR1 LGHDT, CDR2 YNNKEL (reference sequence). The V gene lost 1 base and the J gene lost 5 bases, with 18 bases spanning the gap. This CDR3 reads CASSQASGTPGNEQYF. The DNA for the CDR3 is TGTGCCAGCAGCCAAGCCTCCGGGACTCCCGGGAACGAGCAGTACTTC.

V is TRBV2 and J is TRBJ1-4; tentative D call: TRBD1 (6 bases). Trimming removed 8 bases at V and 8 bases at J, with 12 bases between. The CDR3 loop spans 12 amino acids. The germline CDR1 and CDR2 sequences are SNHLY and FYNNEI. As DNA, the CDR3 is TGTGCCAGCTCGGGGGGCGGAGAAAAACTGTTTTTT. As protein: CASSGGGEKLFF.

This clone was observed a single time. The chain employs TRBV7-2 and TRBJ1-5; 9 nucleotides align to TRBD1. Germline CDR1 SGHTA, CDR2 FQGNSA. V gave up 3 bases and J gave up 7 bases; unmatched junction bases: 7. CDR3 size: 15 residues. The CDR3, as DNA: TGTGCCAGCAGCTTGGGACAGGGCGAGGGACAGCCCCAGCATTTT. Protein product: CASSLGQGEGQPQHF.

This chain links TRBV11-2 with TRBJ1-2, with D maybe TRBD1 (6 bases). CDR3 length equals 16 residues. Germline CDR1 reads SGHAT; CDR2 reads FQNNGV. Deletions cut 5 bases from V and 3 bases from J, with 19 bases between. The CDR3 is CASSPLRGRTDYGYTF. In DNA, the CDR3 is TGTGCCAGCAGCCCCCTCCGAGGTCGGACAGACTATGGCTACACCTTC.

The chain links TRBV4-2 to TRBJ1-2, with TRBD1 identical over 9 bases. The J segment lost 13 bases and the V segment lost 0 bases, leaving 9 bases of the junction unmatched. Germline assignment: CDR1 LGHNA and CDR2 YNFKEQ. This CDR3 has 14 residues. Here the CDR3 DNA reads TGTGCCAGCAGCCAAGATCTGGGACAGGGTTCATTCACCTTC. Translation: CASSQDLGQGSFTF.

V usage is TRBV7-2 and J usage is TRBJ2-1; no clear D. The CDR3 has 13 residues. Germline V gives CDR1 SGHTA, CDR2 FQGNSA. Trimming shortened V by 0 bases and J by 8 bases, and 8 bases separated the two germline ends. CDR3: CASSLATSHEQFF. CDR3 DNA sequence: TGTGCCAGCAGCTTAGCGACTTCCCATGAGCAGTTCTTC.

The gene calls are TRBV5-1 and TRBJ1-1, with D uncertain. CDR3 size: 15 residues. Germline lookup yields CDR1 SGHRS and CDR2 YFSETQ. V lost 2 bases and J 0 bases, leaving 11 bases between the germline ends. The CDR3, as DNA: TGCGCCAGCAGCTTTGAGGGAAACATGAACACTGAAGCTTTCTTT. Its protein product is CASSFEGNMNTEAFF.

The chain couples TRBV11-2 to TRBJ1-4, with D hard to call. The germline gives CDR1 SGHAT, CDR2 FQNNGV. Between the trimmed V and J ends, which lost 2 bases and 3 bases, there was a span of 7 bases. The CDR3 is made up of 14 amino acids. The CDR3 sequence: CASSLMVANEKLFF. The DNA of the CDR3 is TGTGCCAGCAGCTTAATGGTAGCTAATGAAAAACTGTTTTTT.

The V gene is TRBV28, the J gene TRBJ2-6; 12 positions agree with TRBD1. With V trimmed by 5 bases and J by 3 bases, 8 bases remained unmatched. The CDR3 is made up of 18 amino acids. Germline-derived CDR1 and CDR2 are MDHEN and SYDVKM. CDR3 residues: CASSPRGTGGVGANVLTF. CDR3 nucleotide sequence: TGTGCCAGCAGTCCAAGGGGGACAGGGGGCGTTGGGGCCAACGTCCTGACTTTC.